This record covers a single T cell receptor beta chain. These data originate in a study of CD8 T cells in Susac syndrome. It was with random hexamers that about 0.45 to 1 ug RNA was reverse transcribed. TCRdb re-derived calls from the immunoSEQ multiplex PCR reads in MiXCR, one entry per CDR3 protein. The sample has 140,000 or so distinct CDR3 sequences; around 94% are singletons. Sample: CD4+ T cells from PBMCs. The TCR originated in a human donor in good health.

The CDR3 sequence is CASSQDLVGSYNEQFF. The CDR3 DNA follows: TGTGCCAGCAGCCAAGATCTAGTGGGTTCCTACAATGAGCAGTTCTTC. This rearrangement joins TRBV3-1 to TRBJ2-1; the D is unclear. Trimming left V 0 bases short and J 1 base short, with 10 bases between. The germline gives CDR1 LGHDT, CDR2 YNNKEL (reference sequence). The CDR3 is made up of 16 amino acids.